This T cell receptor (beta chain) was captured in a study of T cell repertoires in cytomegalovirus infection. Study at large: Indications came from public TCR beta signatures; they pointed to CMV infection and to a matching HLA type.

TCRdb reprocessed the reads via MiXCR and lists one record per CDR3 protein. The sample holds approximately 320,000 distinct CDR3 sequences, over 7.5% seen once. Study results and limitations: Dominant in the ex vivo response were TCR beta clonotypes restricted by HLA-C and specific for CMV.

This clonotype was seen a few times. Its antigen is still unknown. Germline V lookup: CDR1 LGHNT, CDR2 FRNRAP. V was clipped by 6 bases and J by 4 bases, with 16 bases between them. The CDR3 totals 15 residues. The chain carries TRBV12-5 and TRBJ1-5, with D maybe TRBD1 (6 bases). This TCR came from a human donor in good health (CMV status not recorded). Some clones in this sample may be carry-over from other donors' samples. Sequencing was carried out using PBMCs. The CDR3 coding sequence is TGTGCTAGTGGACCGATGACAGGCTCTAATCAGCCCCAGCATTTT. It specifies CASGPMTGSNQPQHF. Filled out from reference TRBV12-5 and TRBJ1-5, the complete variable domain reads DARVTQTPRHKVTEMGQEVTMRCQPILGHNTVFWYRQTMMQGLELLAYFRNRAPLDDSGMPKDRFSAEMPDATLATLKIQPSEPRDSAVYFCASGPMTGSNQPQHFGDGTRLSIL.